These 26 T cell receptor beta chains were all obtained from the same sample, sequenced in a study of neurological immune-mediated disorders. TCRdb re-called the 5' RACE reads through MiXCR, storing one row per CDR3 protein. The sample shows approximately 70,000 distinct CDR3 sequences, less than 4% of them seen only once. Input material: PBMCs. These receptors all stem from a man aged 25-40 years with multiple sclerosis.

This clonotype appeared many times. The rearrangement joins TRBV6-2 or TRBV6-3 to TRBJ1-5; 8 positions match TRBD1. The CDR3 loop spans 13 amino acids. Germline V gene sequence: CDR1 MNHEY, CDR2 SVGEGT. Trimming removed 6 bases from V and 5 bases from J; junction bases left unmatched: 3. In nucleotides, the CDR3 is TGTGCCAGCAGAAAACAGGGGGATCAGCCCCAGCATTTT. This encodes CASRKQGDQPQHF.

This clonotype was seen repeatedly, ten times or more. J is TRBJ1-4 and V is TRBV20-1, with 11 bases matching TRBD1. In germline, CDR1 is DFQATT, CDR2 SNEGSKA (reference sequence). V lost 2 bases to trimming and J lost 7 bases; unmatched junction nucleotides: 6. The CDR3 runs to 15 residues. CDR3 sequence: CSARFPGQGVEKLFF. The CDR3 coding sequence is TGCAGTGCTAGATTCCCGGGACAGGGGGTTGAAAAACTGTTTTTT.

This clonotype was counted many times. CDR3 loop: CASSVVPGQNTEAFF. CDR3 bases: TGTGCCAGCAGCGTAGTCCCGGGACAGAACACTGAAGCTTTCTTT. The chain joins TRBV9 to TRBJ1-1; a weak D match, TRBD1 (6 bases). The germline gives CDR1 SGDLS, CDR2 YYNGEE. CDR3 length: 15 residues. V lost 0 bases, J lost 1 base, and 10 bases lay in between.

This clonotype showed up many times. This chain connects TRBV20-1 to TRBJ2-3; no reliable D call. Looked up from germline, CDR1 is DFQATT and CDR2 is SNEGSKA (reference sequence). This CDR3 comprises 15 residues. V shed 3 bases and J shed 5 bases, with 18 bases lying between them. The CDR3 loop is CSASSARGSVDTQYF. Here the CDR3 DNA reads TGCAGTGCTAGCAGCGCGCGAGGATCCGTAGATACGCAGTATTTT.

In its sample, this clonotype was seen many times. The rearrangement uses TRBV11-2 and TRBJ2-1; D is ambiguous. Germline loops: CDR1 SGHAT, CDR2 FQNNGV. The CDR3 has 13 residues. The V and J ends lost 4 bases and 2 bases respectively, with 6 bases between them. CDR3 in amino acids: CASSSFPYNEQFF. The DNA for the CDR3 is TGTGCCAGCAGCTCCTTTCCCTACAATGAGCAGTTCTTC.

This clonotype has ten or more counts. The chain couples TRBV27 to TRBJ1-1, with D possibly being TRBD1 (6 bases). This CDR3 is built from 13 residues. Germline V lookup: CDR1 MNHEY, CDR2 SMNVEV (reference sequence). Deletions cut 5 bases from V and 4 bases from J, with 11 bases between. CDR3 in DNA: TGTGCCAGCAGTCAAAGGGGGGGCACTGAAGCTTTCTTT. Translating gives CASSQRGGTEAFF.

The table lists this clonotype with many counts. DNA for the CDR3: TGTGCCAGCAGCGTATCTGGCAGGGACAATGAGCAGTTCTTC. This codes for CASSVSGRDNEQFF. The chain joins TRBV9 to TRBJ2-1, with TRBD1 as a possible D gene (5 bases). This CDR3 has 14 residues. CDR1 is SGDLS, CDR2 YYNGEE, per germline. Trimming removed 1 base at V and 5 bases at J, with 10 bases between.

This clonotype was observed many times. The V gene is TRBV7-9, the J gene TRBJ2-1, with unresolved D. Per the germline V gene, CDR1 is SEHNR and CDR2 is FQNEAQ (reference sequence). Trimming took off 5 bases at V and 1 base at J, with 12 bases between the two ends. This CDR3 region has 15 residues. The chain's CDR3 is CASSGAGDSYNEQFF. CDR3 in DNA: TGTGCCAGCAGCGGAGCTGGGGATTCCTACAATGAGCAGTTCTTC.

This clonotype was observed a few times. Possible read error: a much larger clone is one base away. In nucleotides, the CDR3 is TGTGCCAGCAGCTTAGGAAAGGGCGACTATGGCTACACCTTC. Amino acids: CASSLGKGDYGYTF. J is TRBJ1-2 and V is TRBV7-2; D uncertain. The CDR3 sequence is 14 residues long. The germline gives CDR1 SGHTA, CDR2 FQGNSA. The V and J ends lost 1 base and 3 bases respectively, with 9 bases between them.

This clonotype was recorded at least ten times. V usage is TRBV5-1 and J usage is TRBJ2-1, with 7 bases identical to TRBD1. V shed 0 bases, J shed 2 bases, and the junction held 2 bases outside the gene matches. Germline values: CDR1 SGHRS, CDR2 YFSETQ. The CDR3 runs to 15 residues. CDR3 region: CASSLGRGTYNEQFF. The CDR3 nucleotides read TGCGCCAGCAGCTTGGGCAGGGGGACCTACAATGAGCAGTTCTTC.

This clonotype was found many times. The V gene is TRBV5-1, the J gene TRBJ2-3; no definite D call. This CDR3 comprises 15 residues. The V gene's germline CDR1 is SGHRS and CDR2 YFSETQ. V was clipped by 3 bases and J by 0 bases, with 11 bases between them. The CDR3 DNA follows: TGCGCCAGCAGCTCGGACGGCTCTAGCACAGATACGCAGTATTTT. Amino acids: CASSSDGSSTDTQYF.

This clonotype was seen ten or more times. The chain couples TRBV5-1 to TRBJ1-5, with D possibly TRBD1 on 5 matching bases. CDR1 and CDR2 (germline): SGHRS, YFSETQ. The CDR3 spans 13 residues. V was shortened by 1 base and J by 7 bases, with 9 bases between the two germline ends. The CDR3, as DNA: TGCGCCAGCAGCTTGTGGGGCGAGCAGCCCCAGCATTTT. Translation: CASSLWGEQPQHF.

The sample holds many counts of this clonotype. This chain links TRBV7-2 with TRBJ2-5; 11 bases are a match to TRBD1. The V segment lost 5 bases and the J segment 5 bases; nucleotides outside the gene matches: 7. Looked up from germline, CDR1 is SGHTA and CDR2 is FQGNSA. The CDR3 loop spans 15 amino acids. Written as DNA, the CDR3 is TGTGCCAGCAGCCCCGGACAGGGGGCGCGTGAGACCCAGTACTTC. Amino acids: CASSPGQGARETQYF.

This clonotype has ten or more counts. The chain recombines TRBV21-1 with TRBJ2-5. TRBV21-1 is described as a pseudogene. This CDR3 is built from 16 residues. CDR3 region: CASSKVRREAEETQYF. CDR3 nucleotide sequence: TGTGCCAGCAGCAAAGTGCGCAGAGAAGCTGAAGAGACCCAGTACTTC.

This clonotype was seen at least ten times. V usage is TRBV6-5 and J usage is TRBJ2-2, with 7 bases lining up with TRBD1. Germline CDR1 is MNHEY and CDR2 is SVGAGI. With 3 bases clipped from V and 4 bases from J, the junction kept 5 bases outside the gene matches. This CDR3 is built from 15 residues. The CDR3 DNA follows: TGTGCCAGCAGTTATTGGGACAGCACCACCGGGGAGCTGTTTTTT. Translated, it gives CASSYWDSTTGELFF.

This clonotype was observed many times. V is TRBV20-1 and J is TRBJ2-3, with a weak D call TRBD2 (7 bases). Germline V gene lookup returns CDR1 DFQATT and CDR2 SNEGSKA (reference sequence). The V end was cut by 7 bases, the J end by 4 bases, with 21 bases between. The CDR3 is 15 residues long. CDR3 in DNA: TGCAGTGGCTATTGGGGGGGGGGCGGTTCAGATACGCAGTATTTT. Encoded protein: CSGYWGGGGSDTQYF.

In nucleotides, the CDR3 is TGCGCCAGCAGCTTGGAGGCTAGCGGGGGGGCCAGCTCCTACAATGAGCAGTTCTTC. Amino acids: CASSLEASGGASSYNEQFF. The chain couples TRBV5-1 to TRBJ2-1; 12 positions agree with TRBD2. Germline V gene lookup returns CDR1 SGHRS and CDR2 YFSETQ. CDR3 length equals 19 residues. Trimming took 0 bases from V and 0 from J; bases not matched to a gene: 7. Looking up the rest from reference TRBV5-1 and TRBJ2-1 gives the full variable domain: KAGVTQTPRYLIKTRGQQVTLSCSPISGHRSVSWYQQTPGQGLQFLFEYFSETQRNKGNFPGRFSGRQFSNSRSEMNVSTLELGDSALYLCASSLEASGGASSYNEQFFGPGTRLTVL.

The table lists this clonotype with many counts. V gene TRBV5-1 combines with J gene TRBJ1-4; TRBD1 is a possible D gene (5 bases). V gave up 6 bases and J gave up 4 bases, with 10 bases separating them. The CDR3 has 13 residues. The germline CDR1 and CDR2 sequences are SGHRS and YFSETQ. The DNA of the CDR3 is TGCGCCAGCACGGGGGACCGTAATGAAAAACTGTTTTTT. Protein product: CASTGDRNEKLFF.

This clonotype occurred many times. The V call is TRBV18, the J call TRBJ1-5; D is uncertain. CDR3 length: 14 amino acids. CDR1 and CDR2 (germline): KGHSH, LQKENI. The V end was cut by 2 bases, the J end by 7 bases, with 12 bases between. The CDR3 DNA sequence: TGTGCCAGCTCACCAAATCCGGGGTTCCAGCCCCAGCATTTT. Translating it yields CASSPNPGFQPQHF.

This clonotype was counted at least ten times. V is TRBV20-1 and J is TRBJ2-7, with D perhaps assigned TRBD1 or TRBD2 (6 bases each). The germline gives CDR1 DFQATT, CDR2 SNEGSKA (reference sequence). Trimming took off 6 bases at V and 6 bases at J, with 24 bases between the two ends. CDR3 length equals 15 residues. This chain's CDR3 is CSAGDSGRGRSEQYF. CDR3 sequence (DNA): TGCAGTGCCGGGGATAGTGGCCGGGGGCGAAGCGAGCAGTACTTC.

This clonotype turned up a few times. V usage is TRBV20-1 and J usage is TRBJ1-1; D is unresolved. Germline-derived CDR1 and CDR2 are DFQATT and SNEGSKA (reference sequence). The CDR3 has 12 residues. The V end lost 5 bases, the J end lost 3 bases, and 10 bases lay between the germline ends. The CDR3 DNA reads as TGCAGTGCTCGAAGACCCGACACTGAAGCTTTCTTT. Its protein is CSARRPDTEAFF.

This clonotype was observed many times. The gene calls are TRBV4-2 and TRBJ2-7, with 9 nucleotides matching TRBD2. Losses at the gene ends were 0 bases for V and 3 bases for J; bases not matched to a gene: 6. The CDR3 covers 16 residues. Germline V CDR1 and CDR2: LGHNA, YNFKEQ. The CDR3 region has the DNA TGTGCCAGCAGCCAAGAGTACGGCGGGGGGGACTACGAGCAGTACTTC. This sequence encodes CASSQEYGGGDYEQYF.

The chain has TRBV3-1 and TRBJ1-4; weak D call: TRBD1 (6 bases). CDR1 LGHDT and CDR2 YNNKEL come from the germline V gene (reference sequence). The germline V and J ends were trimmed by 4 bases and 4 bases, with 10 bases remaining between them. CDR3 length: 14 amino acids. CDR3 coding DNA: TGTGCCAGCAGCCGGGGACATTATAATGAAAAACTGTTTTTT. It translates to CASSRGHYNEKLFF.

This clonotype was observed at least ten times. This chain uses TRBV7-2 with TRBJ2-1; weak D call: TRBD2 (5 bases). The CDR3 has 14 residues. V was pared by 5 bases and J by 9 bases, with 17 bases between. Per germline, CDR1 SGHTA and CDR2 FQGNSA. The CDR3 DNA reads as TGTGCCAGCAGCCTTGGACTGGGCCCCTTTGAGCAGTTCTTC. Protein sequence: CASSLGLGPFEQFF.

This clonotype was seen ten or more times. The V and J genes are TRBV3-1 and TRBJ1-4, with unresolved D. Trimming cost V 0 bases and J 4 bases, with 6 bases left between them. Germline CDR1 reads LGHDT; CDR2 reads YNNKEL (reference sequence). The CDR3 spans 14 residues. The CDR3 sequence: CASSQDRFNEKLFF. The CDR3, as DNA: TGTGCCAGCAGCCAAGATCGATTTAATGAAAAACTGTTTTTT.

This clonotype was observed at least ten times. The chain couples TRBV6-2 or TRBV6-3 to TRBJ1-1; D not resolved. V lost 2 bases and J 1 base, leaving 5 bases between the germline ends. The V gene's germline CDR1 is MNHEY and CDR2 SVGEGT. The CDR3 is 13 amino acids. Written as DNA, the CDR3 is TGTGCCAGCAGTTACCGAAGGAACACTGAAGCTTTCTTT. Translating it yields CASSYRRNTEAFF.